The 5 T cell receptor beta chains reported below all come from one sample, sequenced in a study of OX40 agonist ivuxolimab in advanced cancers. The data were produced by immunoSEQ multiplex PCR, yet TCRdb's version contains in-frame clones alone and is incomplete. The table includes approximately 35,000 clones, around 85% detected once. The sequenced sample was CD4+ or CD8+ T cells sorted from blood, obtained in a trial of the OX40 agonist ivuxolimab. These receptors originate from an adult with an advanced solid tumor such as melanoma, head and neck, liver or kidney cancer.

The V and J genes are TRBV2 and TRBJ1-2; D unresolved. Trimming took off 10 bases at V and 2 bases at J, with 5 bases between the two ends. CDR3 length: 10 residues. Per germline, CDR1 SNHLY and CDR2 FYNNEI. The CDR3 region has the DNA TGTGCCAACTTCAACTATGGCTACACCTTC. Its protein is CANFNYGYTF.

The chain couples TRBV27 to TRBJ2-5; D gene unclear. This CDR3 has 15 amino acids. The V gene's germline CDR1 is MNHEY and CDR2 SMNVEV (reference sequence). Trimming took 5 bases from V and 4 from J, leaving 17 bases between them. The CDR3 here is CASSPRVSVRETQYF. In nucleotides, the CDR3 is TGTGCCAGCAGTCCCCGGGTCTCCGTTAGAGAGACCCAGTACTTC.

The sample holds a few counts of this clone. The chain uses TRBV9 and TRBJ1-4; TRBD1 is a possible D gene (5 bases). Germline values: CDR1 SGDLS, CDR2 YYNGEE. The CDR3 covers 18 residues. The V and J ends lost 0 bases and 7 bases respectively, with 22 bases between them. The CDR3 here is CASSVAYGLGERAEKLFF. As DNA, the CDR3 is TGTGCCAGCAGCGTAGCCTACGGACTAGGGGAGAGGGCTGAAAAACTGTTTTTT.

This chain connects TRBV2 to TRBJ1-1; tentatively, D is TRBD1 (6 bases). With 6 bases removed from V and 5 bases from J, the gap between germline ends came to 10 bases. The CDR3 sequence is 12 residues long. Per the germline V gene, CDR1 is SNHLY and CDR2 is FYNNEI. CDR3 in DNA: TGTGCCAGCAGGCAGGGGTTGACTGAAGCTTTCTTT. This translates into CASRQGLTEAFF.

The chain carries TRBV6-5 and TRBJ1-1; D gene unclear. This CDR3 contains 14 residues. The V and J ends lost 7 bases and 1 base respectively, with 13 bases between them. Germline V lookup: CDR1 MNHEY, CDR2 SVGAGI. The CDR3 loop is CASNRTGTNTEAFF. Here the CDR3 DNA reads TGTGCCAGCAATCGGACGGGAACGAACACTGAAGCTTTCTTT.